Below are 5 T cell receptor beta chains sequenced from a single sample in a study of blood T cell repertoires in COVID-19. This table comes from immunoSEQ multiplex PCR, and its TCRdb copy is limited to in-frame clones, with some not included. The sample includes 300,000 to 400,000 clones, roughly 90% of them seen just once. Sequencing used peripheral blood. The receptors originated from a woman under 40 with COVID-19, enrolled during active disease.

This chain joins TRBV18 and TRBJ2-7; the match to TRBD1 covers 8 bases. The CDR3 length is 16 residues. Looked up from germline, CDR1 is KGHSH and CDR2 is LQKENI. The V segment lost 3 bases and the J segment 3 bases; nucleotides outside the gene matches: 10. The CDR3 is CASSPSTTGVSYEQYV. The DNA of the CDR3 is TGTGCCAGCTCACCCTCTACGACAGGGGTGAGCTACGAGCAGTACGTC.

The chain has TRBV4-3 and TRBJ2-1; TRBD2 agrees at 8 bases. The length of the CDR3 is 16 residues. The V segment lost 4 bases and the J segment 5 bases; nucleotides outside the gene matches: 10. The germline V gene has CDR1 LGHNA and CDR2 YSLEER. CDR3 region: CASSRVTGLGDNEQFF. In DNA, the CDR3 is TGCGCCAGCAGCCGCGTTACGGGACTAGGAGACAATGAGCAGTTCTTC.

The gene calls are TRBV4-3 and TRBJ1-1; a possible D gene is TRBD1 (5 bases). V was trimmed by 0 bases and J by 5 bases, leaving 22 bases between them. Germline lookup yields CDR1 LGHNA and CDR2 YSLEER. This CDR3 region has 18 residues. CDR3 residues: CASSQDVTFRQPSTEAFF. The CDR3 nucleotides read TGCGCCAGCAGCCAAGACGTTACTTTCCGACAGCCTTCTACTGAAGCTTTCTTT.

This chain connects TRBV2 to TRBJ2-7; 9 bases map to TRBD1. Germline CDR1 reads SNHLY; CDR2 reads FYNNEI. The J segment lost 6 bases and the V segment lost 3 bases, leaving 3 bases of the junction unmatched. The CDR3 has 13 amino acids. CDR3 sequence (DNA): TGTGCCAGCAGTGAGGGGACAGGGCGCGAGCAGTACGTC. Its protein product is CASSEGTGREQYV.

The rearrangement links TRBV14 to TRBJ1-2, with TRBD1 matching over 7 bases. The CDR3 has 15 amino acids. With 4 bases clipped from V and 4 bases from J, the junction kept 9 bases outside the gene matches. CDR1 is SGHDN, CDR2 FVKESK, per germline. The CDR3 sequence is CASSPSGGSPYGYTF. The CDR3 nucleotides read TGTGCCAGCAGCCCCTCAGGGGGTTCTCCCTATGGCTACACCTTC.